Presented here are 12 T cell receptor beta chains from one specimen sequenced in a study of identical twins. TCRdb recomputed calls from the 5' RACE reads with MiXCR, one row per CDR3 protein. Counted here are 410,000 or so distinct CDR3 sequences, around 20% occurring once; the ten biggest clones make up approximately 12%. The sequenced material came from naive T cells sorted from blood. These receptor sequences come from a man aged 50 to 59 in good health.

This rearrangement joins TRBV28 to TRBJ1-1, with 7 bases identical to TRBD1. The CDR3 spans 15 residues. The V gene's germline CDR1 is MDHEN and CDR2 SYDVKM. The V and J ends lost 5 bases and 0 bases, in that order; junction bases with no gene match: 6. CDR3: CASSRGTAMNTEAFF. In DNA, the CDR3 is TGTGCCAGCAGTAGAGGGACAGCAATGAACACTGAAGCTTTCTTT.

This clonotype appeared many times. The CDR3 sequence: CASSPGHTDTQYF. As DNA, the CDR3 is TGCGCCAGCAGCCCGGGACACACAGATACGCAGTATTTT. V is TRBV5-1 and J is TRBJ2-3; perhaps TRBD1 as D (6 bases). Trimming shortened V by 4 bases and J by 2 bases, and 8 bases separated the two germline ends. Germline CDR1 is SGHRS and CDR2 is YFSETQ. The CDR3 has 13 amino acids.

This clonotype was counted only a few times. This sequence joins TRBV11-2 and TRBJ2-3; tentative D call: TRBD1 (5 bases). This CDR3 has 18 amino acids. V lost 2 bases and J 0 bases, leaving 18 bases between the germline ends. Per the germline V gene, CDR1 is SGHAT and CDR2 is FQNNGV. Here the CDR3 DNA reads TGTGCCAGCAGCTTATTGGGCAGGGCGATGGCTAGCACAGATACGCAGTATTTT. This sequence encodes CASSLLGRAMASTDTQYF.

The rearrangement links TRBV4-3 to TRBJ2-1; perhaps TRBD1 as D (6 bases). V lost 0 bases and J 5 bases, leaving 17 bases between the germline ends. Germline CDR1 LGHNA, CDR2 YSLEER. CDR3 size: 17 residues. The CDR3 protein is CASSQDLGRQVDNEQFF. For the CDR3, the DNA is TGCGCCAGCAGCCAAGATTTAGGGAGACAGGTGGACAATGAGCAGTTCTTC.

This rearrangement joins TRBV30 to TRBJ2-3, with D tentatively TRBD1 (5 bases). The CDR3 totals 11 residues. Trimming left V 4 bases short and J 4 bases short, with 6 bases between. The germline gives CDR1 GTSNPN, CDR2 SVGIG (reference sequence). The CDR3, as DNA: TGTGCCTGGACCAGGGCAGATACGCAGTATTTT. Its translation: CAWTRADTQYF.

This clonotype was counted between two and nine times. The rearrangement links TRBV27 to TRBJ1-5; D uncertain. From germline, CDR1 is MNHEY and CDR2 SMNVEV (reference sequence). The germline V and J ends were trimmed by 5 bases and 7 bases, with 15 bases remaining between them. CDR3 length: 14 amino acids. CDR3 in amino acids: CASSPDGPSQPQHF. The CDR3 bases are TGTGCCAGCAGTCCCGACGGGCCGTCCCAGCCCCAGCATTTT.

The chain uses TRBV5-1 and TRBJ1-2; possibly TRBD1 for D (6 bases). Trimming pared 4 bases from V and 2 bases from J, leaving 9 bases between. The V gene's germline CDR1 is SGHRS and CDR2 YFSETQ. The CDR3 runs 13 residues. CDR3: CASSGDNNYGYTF. As DNA, the CDR3 is TGCGCCAGCAGCGGGGACAACAACTATGGCTACACCTTC.

This clonotype showed up many times. The J gene is TRBJ1-5, the V gene TRBV19; 7 positions match TRBD1. The CDR3 loop spans 18 amino acids. J was trimmed by 4 bases and V by 4 bases; bases with no gene match: 16. Germline-derived CDR1 and CDR2 are LNHDA and SQIVND (reference sequence). For the CDR3, the DNA is TGTGCCAGTAGTAGCCCCTCTCTTACAGGGGCCCTTAATCAGCCCCAGCATTTT. Its protein product is CASSSPSLTGALNQPQHF. The full variable domain, completed using reference TRBV19 and TRBJ1-5, is DGGITQSPKYLFRKEGQNVTLSCEQNLNHDAMYWYRQDPGQGLRLIYYSQIVNDFQKGDIAEGYSVSREKKESFPLTVTSAQKNPTAFYLCASSSPSLTGALNQPQHFGDGTRLSIL.

The rearrangement uses TRBV20-1 and TRBJ1-2; D ambiguous. This CDR3 is 12 amino acids long. Between the trimmed V and J ends, which lost 4 bases and 4 bases, there was a span of 10 bases. CDR1 and CDR2 from the germline V gene are DFQATT and SNEGSKA (reference sequence). The CDR3 coding sequence is TGCAGTGCTATTGGTGCCGGCTATGGCTACACCTTC. It is translated as CSAIGAGYGYTF.

This clonotype was seen repeatedly, ten times or more. The chain has TRBV10-3 and TRBJ2-2, with D unresolved. This CDR3 is 12 amino acids long. Trimming stripped 7 bases from V and 4 bases from J, with 7 bases between. The germline gives CDR1 ENHRY, CDR2 SYGVKD. DNA for the CDR3: TGTGCCATCAAGGAGAGCACCGGGGAGCTGTTTTTT. As protein: CAIKESTGELFF.

This rearrangement joins TRBV10-3 to TRBJ1-3, with D tentatively TRBD1 (5 bases). Germline values: CDR1 ENHRY, CDR2 SYGVKD. V was pared by 5 bases and J by 2 bases, with 13 bases between. This CDR3 has 15 amino acids. The CDR3 DNA is TGTGCCATCAGTTCTACTGGGACGGCTGGAAACACCATATATTTT. This sequence encodes CAISSTGTAGNTIYF.

This clonotype was seen just once. The rearrangement links TRBV4-3 to TRBJ2-5; 7 bases agree with TRBD2. The V gene's germline CDR1 is LGHNA and CDR2 YSLEER. The CDR3 spans 15 residues. The V and J ends lost 4 bases and 1 base, in that order; junction bases with no gene match: 6. The CDR3 spells CASSLNSGGQETQYF. DNA for the CDR3: TGCGCCAGCAGCCTCAACTCGGGGGGCCAAGAGACCCAGTACTTC.